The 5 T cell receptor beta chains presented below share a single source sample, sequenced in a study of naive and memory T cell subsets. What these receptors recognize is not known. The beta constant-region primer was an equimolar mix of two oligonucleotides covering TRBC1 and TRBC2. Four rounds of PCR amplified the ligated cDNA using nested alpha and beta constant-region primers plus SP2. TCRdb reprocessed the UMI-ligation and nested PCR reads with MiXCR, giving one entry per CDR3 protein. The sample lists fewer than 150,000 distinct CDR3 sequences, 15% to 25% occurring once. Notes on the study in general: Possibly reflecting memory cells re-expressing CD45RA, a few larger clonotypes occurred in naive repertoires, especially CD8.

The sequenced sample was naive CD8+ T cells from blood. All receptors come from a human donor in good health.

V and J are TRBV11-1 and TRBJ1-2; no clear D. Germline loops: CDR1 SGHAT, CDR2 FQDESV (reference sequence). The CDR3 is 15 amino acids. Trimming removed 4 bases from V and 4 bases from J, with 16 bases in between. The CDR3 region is CASSSEGSGSYGYTF. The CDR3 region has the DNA TGTGCCAGCAGCTCGGAGGGTTCAGGCAGCTATGGCTACACCTTC.

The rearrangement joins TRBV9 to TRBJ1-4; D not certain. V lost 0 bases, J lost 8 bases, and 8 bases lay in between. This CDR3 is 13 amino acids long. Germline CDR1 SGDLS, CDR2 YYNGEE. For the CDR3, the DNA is TGTGCCAGCAGCGTAGGACCCGGGGAAAAACTGTTTTTT. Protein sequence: CASSVGPGEKLFF.

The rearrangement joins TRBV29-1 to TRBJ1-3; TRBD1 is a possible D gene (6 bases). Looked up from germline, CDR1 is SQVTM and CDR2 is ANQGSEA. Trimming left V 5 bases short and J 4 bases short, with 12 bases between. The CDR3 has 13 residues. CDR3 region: CSVSGTIGNTIYF. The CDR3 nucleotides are TGCAGCGTTTCCGGGACAATAGGAAACACCATATATTTT.

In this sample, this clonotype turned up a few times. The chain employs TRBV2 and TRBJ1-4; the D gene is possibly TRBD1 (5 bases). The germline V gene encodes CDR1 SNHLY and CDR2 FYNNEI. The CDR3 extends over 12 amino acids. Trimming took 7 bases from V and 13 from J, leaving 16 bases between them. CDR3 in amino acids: CASKFTGLGLFF. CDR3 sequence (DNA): TGTGCCAGCAAGTTTACAGGCCTGGGACTGTTTTTT.

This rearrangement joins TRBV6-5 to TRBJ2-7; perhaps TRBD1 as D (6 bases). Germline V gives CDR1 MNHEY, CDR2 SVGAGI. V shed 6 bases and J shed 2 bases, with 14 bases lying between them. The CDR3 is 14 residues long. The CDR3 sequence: CASSYAWTAYEQYF. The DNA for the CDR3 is TGTGCCAGCAGCTACGCCTGGACAGCCTACGAGCAGTACTTC.